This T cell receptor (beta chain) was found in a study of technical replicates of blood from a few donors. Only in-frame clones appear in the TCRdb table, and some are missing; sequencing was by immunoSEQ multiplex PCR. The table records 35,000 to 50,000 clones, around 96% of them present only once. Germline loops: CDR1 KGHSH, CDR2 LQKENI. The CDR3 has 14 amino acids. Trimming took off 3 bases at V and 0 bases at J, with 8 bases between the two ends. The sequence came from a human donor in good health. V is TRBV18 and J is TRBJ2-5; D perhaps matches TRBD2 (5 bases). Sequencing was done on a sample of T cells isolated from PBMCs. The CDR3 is CASSPPGNQETQYF. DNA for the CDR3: TGTGCCAGCTCACCCCCGGGGAACCAAGAGACCCAGTACTTC.